This TCR beta chain came from a study of OX40 agonist ivuxolimab in advanced cancers. CDR1 is SNHLY and CDR2 is FYNNEI in the germline V gene. CDR3 length equals 15 residues. Sequencing used immunoSEQ multiplex PCR; TCRdb keeps in-frame clones, though not all of them. The sample lists 66,000 or so clones; roughly 87% were seen once. Of note for this clone: One end of the junction does not line up with germline, which may come from a read error.

The input for sequencing was CD4+ or CD8+ T cells sorted from blood, taken in a trial of the OX40 agonist ivuxolimab. The J gene is TRBJ2-4, the V gene TRBV2; 14 bases agree with TRBD2. The receptor's source is an adult with an advanced solid tumor such as melanoma, head and neck, liver or kidney cancer. The CDR3 sequence is CASSLGLAGESVWNF. For the CDR3, the DNA is TGTGCCAGCAGCCTGGGACTAGCGGGAGAATCCGTCTGGAACTTC.